This T cell receptor (beta chain) was captured in a study of T-cell reconstitution after alpha-beta-depleted transplantation in children (dated by TCRdb to the mid-2010s). Some background on the complete study: T-cell immune reconstitution after TCRalphabeta/CD19-depleted allogeneic hematopoietic cell transplantation in children was quantitatively tracked in the study by means of TCR repertoire profiling.

The library was built by means of PCR. The sequencer was an Illumina HiSeq 2500. Molecular barcoding was employed in the preparation of TCR libraries, with unique molecular identifiers being used to normalize TCRbeta repertoire quantification. The public reads were reprocessed in TCRdb via fastp at Q25 and MiXCR, keeping in-frame beta chains. Under each unique CDR3 protein, matching rows form one entry showing the most common genes and DNA. Within this sample are about 200,000 distinct CDR3 sequences, with roughly 14% of them counted one time only. Approximately 13% of the sample is taken by the ten largest. This clonotype was seen many times. No antigen is known for it. No per-base quality is available; no much larger clone lies one base away. The sequences come from PBMCs from the stem cell graft donor, collected from the stem cell graft. This sequence originates from a human donor who donated a stem cell graft to a child with acute lymphoblastic leukemia.

The CDR3 protein: CASRHASSGNTIYF. The DNA sequence reads TGCGCCAGCAGGCATGCCTCCTCTGGAAACACCATATATTTT. The receptor chain draws on TRBV5-1 and TRBJ1-3, with the D gene not confidently named. The CDR3 runs 14 amino acids, cysteine and phenylalanine included. Just the 42-base CDR3 DNA is kept, in frame starting at base 1. V was cut back by 5 bases and J by 0 bases, leaving a gap of 9 bases between them. The germline V gene supplies CDR1 SGHRS and CDR2 YFSETQ.